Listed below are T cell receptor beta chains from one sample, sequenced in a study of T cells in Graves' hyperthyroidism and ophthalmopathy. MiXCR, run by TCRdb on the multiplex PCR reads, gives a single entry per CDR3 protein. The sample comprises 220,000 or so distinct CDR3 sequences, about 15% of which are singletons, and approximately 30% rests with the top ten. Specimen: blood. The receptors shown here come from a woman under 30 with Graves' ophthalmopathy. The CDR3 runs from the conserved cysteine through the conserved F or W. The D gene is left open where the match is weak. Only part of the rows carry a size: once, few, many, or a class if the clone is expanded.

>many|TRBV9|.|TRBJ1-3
TGTGCCAGCAGCGCCCGGGAATCGGGGGGGATCGGAAACACCATATATTTT
CASSARESGGIGNTIYF
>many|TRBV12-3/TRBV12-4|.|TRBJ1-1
TGTGCCAGCAGTCGCTCGACAGGAAACACTGAAGCTTTCTTT
CASSRSTGNTEAFF
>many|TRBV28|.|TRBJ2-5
TGTGCCAGCAGTCCCCCGTCCAGTCCGGAGACCCAGTACTTC
CASSPPSSPETQYF
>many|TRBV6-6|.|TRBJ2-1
TGTGCCAGCAGTTACACGAGACTTGGGTACAATGAGCAGTTCTTC
CASSYTRLGYNEQFF
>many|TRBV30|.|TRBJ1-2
TGTGCCTGGAGTCGTGCGGGGGATGGCTACACCTTC
CAWSRAGDGYTF
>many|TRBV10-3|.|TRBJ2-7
TGTGCCATCAGTGAACAGGGCTACGAGCAGTACTTC
CAISEQGYEQYF
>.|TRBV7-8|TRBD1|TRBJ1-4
TGTGCCAGCAGCTTAACAGGGGGTTATAATGAAAAACTGTTTTTT
CASSLTGGYNEKLFF
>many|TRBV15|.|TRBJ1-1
TGTGCCACCAGCAGAGATCAGACGGGGGAAGCTTTCTTT
CATSRDQTGEAFF
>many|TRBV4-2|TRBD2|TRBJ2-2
TGTGCCAGCAGCCAAGGCCCTAGCGGGACCGGGGAGCTGTTTTTT
CASSQGPSGTGELFF
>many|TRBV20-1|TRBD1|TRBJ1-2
TGCAGTGCTAGAAGGCACAGGGGGAACTATGGCTACACCTTC
CSARRHRGNYGYTF
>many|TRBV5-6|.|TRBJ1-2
TGTGCCAGCAGCTTTTTCACTGTCGGCAGGCACTATGGCTACACCTTC
CASSFFTVGRHYGYTF
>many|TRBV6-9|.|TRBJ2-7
TGTGCCAGCAGTTATTGTAAGAGGATGTTGTACGAGCAGTACTTC
CASSYCKRMLYEQYF
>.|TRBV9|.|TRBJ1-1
TGTGCCAGCAGCTCCTCGGACAGCTCCACTGAAGCTTTCTTT
CASSSSDSSTEAFF
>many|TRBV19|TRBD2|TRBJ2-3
TGTGCCAGTAGTTCGACTAGCGGGAGTTTGGATACGCAGTATTTT
CASSSTSGSLDTQYF
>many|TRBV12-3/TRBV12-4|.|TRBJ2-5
TGTGCCAGCAGTTTAGCAACCGGGGGTGAGACCCAGTACTTC
CASSLATGGETQYF
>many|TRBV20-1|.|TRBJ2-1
TGCAGTGCTAGAGGTGGCGACCGGTACAATGAGCAGTTCTTC
CSARGGDRYNEQFF
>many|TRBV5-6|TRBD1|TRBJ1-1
TGTGCCAGCAGCTTTGGACAGGGGCGACTCAGTACTGAAGCTTTCTTT
CASSFGQGRLSTEAFF
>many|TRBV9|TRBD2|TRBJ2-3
TGTGCCAGCAGCGGAGAATTAGCGGGGAAAAGCACAGATACGCAGTATTTT
CASSGELAGKSTDTQYF
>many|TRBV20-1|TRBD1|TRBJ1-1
TGCAGTGCTCGACAACCGACAGGGGAAATAACAACTGAAGCTTTCTTT
CSARQPTGEITTEAFF
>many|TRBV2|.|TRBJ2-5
TGTGCCAGCAGTGAAGAAGACCCCGCGGAAGAGACCCAGTACTTC
CASSEEDPAEETQYF
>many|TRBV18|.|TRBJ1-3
TGTGCCAGCTCACCAACCGCGAGCACTGGAAACACCATATATTTT
CASSPTASTGNTIYF
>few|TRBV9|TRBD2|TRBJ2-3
TGTGCCAGCAGCGTTCCTAGCGGGGGGGCCTTGGATACGCAGTATTTT
CASSVPSGGALDTQYF
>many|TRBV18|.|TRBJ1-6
TGTGCCAGCTCACCCTCAACTCCATGGACAGCGGATTCACCCCTCCACTTT
CASSPSTPWTADSPLHF
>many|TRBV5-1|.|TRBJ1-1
TGTGCCAGCTCACCTGGGGGGGGGAACACTGAAGCTTTCTTT
CASSPGGGNTEAFF
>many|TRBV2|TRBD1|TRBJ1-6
TGTGCCGGACAGGGGGCGGAGGGGAGTAATTCACCCCTCCACTTT
CAGQGAEGSNSPLHF
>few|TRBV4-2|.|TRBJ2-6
TGTGCCAGCAGCTCGGGACACCATCGGGCCAACGTCCTGACTTTC
CASSSGHHRANVLTF
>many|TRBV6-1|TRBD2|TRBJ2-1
TGTGCCAGCACCTACGGGGCGGGGGGGGGGAATGAGCAGTTCTTC
CASTYGAGGGNEQFF
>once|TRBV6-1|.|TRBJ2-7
TGCGCCAGCCTGACGAAGGGAAAGAAGTACTACGAGCAGTACTTC
CASLTKGKKYYEQYF
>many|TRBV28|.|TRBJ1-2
TGTGCCAGCAGTTTGAGACCTAACTATGGCTACACCTTC
CASSLRPNYGYTF
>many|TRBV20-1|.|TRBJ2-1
TGCAGTCCACGGGACCCCACCCCCGAGCAGTTCTTC
CSPRDPTPEQFF
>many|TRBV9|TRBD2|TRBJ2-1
TGTGCCAGCAGCGCAGTAGCGGGAGGGTCCTACAATGAGCAGTTCTTC
CASSAVAGGSYNEQFF
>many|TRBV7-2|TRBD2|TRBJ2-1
TGTGCCAGCAGCTTACTAGCGGGGATCTCCTACAATGAGCAGTTCTTC
CASSLLAGISYNEQFF
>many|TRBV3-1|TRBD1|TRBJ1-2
TGTGCCAGCAGCCAGACAGGGGGCTTAGGCTATGGCTACACCTTC
CASSQTGGLGYGYTF
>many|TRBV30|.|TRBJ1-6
TGTGCCTGGGGCAGGGACGCCACCCTCCACTTT
CAWGRDATLHF
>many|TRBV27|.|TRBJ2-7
TGTGCCAGCCGGGGAACAGGGATCCCCTACGAGCAGTACTTC
CASRGTGIPYEQYF
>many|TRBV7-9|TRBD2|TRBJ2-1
TGTGCCAGCAGCGTGACTAGCGGGAGTGAGTCATACGCCAATGAGCAGTTCTTC
CASSVTSGSESYANEQFF
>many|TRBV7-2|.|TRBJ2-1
TGTGCCAGCAGCTTAAGTAGCGTATCCTACAATGAGCAGTTCTTC
CASSLSSVSYNEQFF
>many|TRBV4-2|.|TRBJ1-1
TGTGCCAGCAGCCCCGGGGGGAGTGCTGAAGCTTTCTTT
CASSPGGSAEAFF
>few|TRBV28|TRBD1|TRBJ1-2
TGTGCCAGCAGTTCACCGGGACAGGGGGCTAACTATGGCTACACCTTC
CASSSPGQGANYGYTF
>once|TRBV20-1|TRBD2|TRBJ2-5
TGCAGTGCTAATCTAGCGGAAGGACCCCCCAAGAGACCCCAGTACTTC
CSANLAEGPPKRPQYF
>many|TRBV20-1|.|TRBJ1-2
TGCAGTGCTGAGGGGATCTATGGCTACACCTTC
CSAEGIYGYTF
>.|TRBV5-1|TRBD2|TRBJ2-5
TGCGCCAGCAGCTTGGTACTAGCGGGGGGCCTCCAAGAGACCCAGTACTTC
CASSLVLAGGLQETQYF
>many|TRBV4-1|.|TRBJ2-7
TGCGCCAGCAGCCAAGTTAGAGACCGAGACGAGCAGTACTTC
CASSQVRDRDEQYF
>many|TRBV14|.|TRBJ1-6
TGTGCCAGCAGCCGAGAAGGGATCTCACCCCTCCACTTT
CASSREGISPLHF
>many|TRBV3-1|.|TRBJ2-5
TGTGCCAGCAGCCAAGCGGGGTCCCAGTACTTC
CASSQAGSQYF
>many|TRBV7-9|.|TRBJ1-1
TGTGCCAGCAGCCTGGTGGGAACGAACACTGAAGCTTTCTTT
CASSLVGTNTEAFF
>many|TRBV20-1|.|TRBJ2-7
TGCAGTGCTAGAGATTATGAGGGGGGGTACGAGCAGTACTTC
CSARDYEGGYEQYF
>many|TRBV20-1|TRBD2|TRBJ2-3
TGCAGTGCCTCCCCTAGCGGGGGGTACACAGATACGCAGTATTTT
CSASPSGGYTDTQYF
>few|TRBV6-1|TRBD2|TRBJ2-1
TGTGCCAGCAGTGAGGGACTAGCGGGAGCCTACAATGAGCAGTTCTTC
CASSEGLAGAYNEQFF
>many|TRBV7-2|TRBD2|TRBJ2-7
TGTGCCAGCAGCCCGAAGGGACTAGCATTAGAGGAGCAGTACTTC
CASSPKGLALEEQYF
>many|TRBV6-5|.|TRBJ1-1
TGTGCCAGCAGTTACAGGAGGGGGGACACTGAAGCTTTCTTT
CASSYRRGDTEAFF
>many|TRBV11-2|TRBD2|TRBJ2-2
TGTGCCAGCAGCTTAGTGCGGGGGGGCCGCGGGGAGCTGTTTTTT
CASSLVRGGRGELFF
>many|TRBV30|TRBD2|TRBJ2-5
TGTGCCTGGATACGCGGGGGGCCAGAGACCCAGTACTTC
CAWIRGGPETQYF
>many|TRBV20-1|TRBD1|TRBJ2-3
TGCAGTGCTAAACAGGGGAGCACAGATACGCAGTATTTT
CSAKQGSTDTQYF
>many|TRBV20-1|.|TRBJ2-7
TGCAGTGCTAGCTCTACGGTTACCTACGAGCAGTACTTC
CSASSTVTYEQYF
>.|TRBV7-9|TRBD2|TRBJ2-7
TGTGCCAGCAGCTTAGGACTAGCGGGGGACGCCTACGAGCAGTACTTC
CASSLGLAGDAYEQYF
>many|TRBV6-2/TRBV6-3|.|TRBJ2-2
TGTGCCAGCAGCACCCAAGGGGTAGACACCGGGGAGCTGTTTTTT
CASSTQGVDTGELFF
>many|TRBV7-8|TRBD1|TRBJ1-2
TGTGCCAGCAGCTTAACACCCGGGACAGGAGCTGGCTACACCTTC
CASSLTPGTGAGYTF